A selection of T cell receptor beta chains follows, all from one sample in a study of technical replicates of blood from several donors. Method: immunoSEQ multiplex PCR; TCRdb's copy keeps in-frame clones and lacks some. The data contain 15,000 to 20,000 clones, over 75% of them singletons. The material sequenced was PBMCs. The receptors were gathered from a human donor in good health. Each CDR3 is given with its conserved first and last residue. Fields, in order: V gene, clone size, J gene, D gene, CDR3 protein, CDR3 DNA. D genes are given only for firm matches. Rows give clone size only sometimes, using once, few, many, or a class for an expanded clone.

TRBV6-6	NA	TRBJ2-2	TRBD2	CASSYSREGTGELFF	TGTGCCAGCAGTTACTCGCGGGAGGGCACCGGGGAGCTGTTTTTT
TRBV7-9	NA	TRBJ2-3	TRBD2	CASSLGLAGEETDTQYF	TGTGCCAGCAGCTTAGGCCTAGCGGGAGAAGAGACAGATACGCAGTATTTT
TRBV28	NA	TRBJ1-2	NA	CASTIRGPGSAGYTF	TGTGCCAGCACAATAAGAGGCCCTGGGAGTGCTGGCTACACCTTC
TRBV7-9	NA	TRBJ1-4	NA	CASSLAGNEKLFF	TGTGCCAGCAGCTTAGCGGGCAATGAAAAACTGTTTTTT
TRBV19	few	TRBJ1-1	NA	CASSITRNTEAFF	TGTGCCAGTAGTATCACCAGAAACACTGAAGCTTTCTTT
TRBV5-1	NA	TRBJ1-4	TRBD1	CASSSTGYDEKLFF	TGCGCCAGCAGCTCGACAGGGTATGATGAAAAACTGTTTTTT
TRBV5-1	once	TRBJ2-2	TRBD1	CASSWTIRTGREAGELFF	TGCGCCAGCAGCTGGACGATTCGGACAGGGCGGGAAGCCGGGGAGCTGTTTTTT
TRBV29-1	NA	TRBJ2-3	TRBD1	CSLLGQGADTQYF	TGCAGCCTGCTGGGGCAGGGGGCAGATACGCAGTATTTT
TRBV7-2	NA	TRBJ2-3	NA	CASSLRVSPDTQYF	TGTGCCAGCAGCTTACGGGTTAGCCCAGATACGCAGTATTTT
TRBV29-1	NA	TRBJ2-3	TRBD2	CSVEAGGPADTQYF	TGCAGCGTTGAAGCGGGAGGGCCAGCAGATACGCAGTATTTT
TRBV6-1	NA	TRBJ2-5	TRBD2	CASTQREGRETQYF	TGTGCCAGCACTCAGCGGGAGGGCCGGGAGACCCAGTACTTC
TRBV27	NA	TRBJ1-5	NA	CASSLDRNQPQHF	TGTGCCAGCAGTTTAGACAGGAATCAGCCCCAGCATTTT
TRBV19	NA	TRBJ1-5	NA	CASSIDGEGGQPQHF	TGTGCCAGTAGTATAGATGGGGAGGGGGGACAGCCCCAGCATTTT
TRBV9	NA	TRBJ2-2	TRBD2	CASSASTGTSPGELFF	TGTGCCAGCAGCGCCTCTACCGGGACTAGCCCCGGGGAGCTGTTTTTT
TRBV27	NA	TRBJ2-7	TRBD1	CASSPGTGRSSYEQYF	TGTGCCAGCAGTCCTGGGACAGGAAGGAGCTCCTACGAGCAGTACTTC
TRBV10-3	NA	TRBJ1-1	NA	CAIRARDTEAFF	TGTGCCATCAGGGCCCGGGACACTGAAGCTTTCTTT
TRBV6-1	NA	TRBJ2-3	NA	CASRSRGEPTQYF	TGTGCCAGCAGGAGCCGCGGGGAGCCGACGCAGTATTTT
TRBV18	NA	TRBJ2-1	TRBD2	CASSSSTASGGNEQFF	TGTGCCAGCTCATCCTCGACGGCTAGCGGGGGTAATGAGCAGTTCTTC
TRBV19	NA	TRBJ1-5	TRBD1	CASQGDVNQPQHF	TGTGCCAGCCAGGGGGACGTAAATCAGCCCCAGCATTTT
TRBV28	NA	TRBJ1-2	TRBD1	CASSFPGQGAHGYTF	TGTGCCAGCAGTTTCCCGGGACAGGGGGCTCATGGCTACACCTTC
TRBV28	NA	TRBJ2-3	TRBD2	CASRRLAGGADTQYF	TGTGCCAGCCGCCGACTAGCGGGAGGGGCAGATACGCAGTATTTT
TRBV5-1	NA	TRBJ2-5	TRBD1	CASSPGQGQGTQYF	TGCGCCAGCAGCCCCGGACAGGGCCAGGGGACCCAGTACTTC
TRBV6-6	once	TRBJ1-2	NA	CASSATVAYGYTF	TGTGCCAGCAGTGCGACTGTCGCTTATGGCTACACCTTC
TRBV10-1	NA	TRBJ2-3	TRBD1	CASSGRTGELDTQYF	TGCGCCAGCAGTGGGAGGACAGGGGAATTGGATACGCAGTATTTT